Each of the 29 T cell receptor beta chains below was sequenced from the same sample in a study of blood T cell repertoires in COVID-19. Profiling relied on immunoSEQ multiplex PCR, and the TCRdb table lists in-frame clones only, not all of them. This sample has roughly 350,000 clones, with around 89% found just once. The sample comprised peripheral blood. These receptors all stem from a woman aged 45-65 years with active or convalescent COVID-19.

The chain employs TRBV4-2 and TRBJ2-7; tentatively, D is TRBD2 (6 bases). CDR1 and CDR2 from the germline V gene are LGHNA and YNFKEQ. With 0 bases removed from V and 3 bases from J, the gap between germline ends came to 33 bases. The CDR3 sequence is 22 residues long. Written as DNA, the CDR3 is TGTGCCAGCAGCCAAGATAGCAGCGTGATTTCGGGAGTCCCCAAGTCCCGCTACGAGCAGTACTTC. Residues: CASSQDSSVISGVPKSRYEQYF.

The rearrangement links TRBV5-1 to TRBJ2-1; 7 bases align to TRBD2. This CDR3 contains 16 residues. The germline gives CDR1 SGHRS, CDR2 YFSETQ. The V gene end was trimmed by 0 bases and the J gene end by 4 bases; junction bases not matched to a gene: 7. CDR3 sequence: CASSLGSSGHYNEQFF. The CDR3, as DNA: TGCGCCAGCAGCTTGGGCAGTAGCGGGCATTACAATGAGCAGTTCTTC.

The V gene is TRBV19, the J gene TRBJ1-2; 8 nucleotides line up with TRBD1. This CDR3 has 16 residues. V lost 4 bases, J lost 3 bases, and 10 bases stayed unmatched. The germline V gene has CDR1 LNHDA and CDR2 SQIVND (reference sequence). CDR3 coding DNA: TGTGCCAGTAGTACCTCCCCCGGACAGGGCCACTATGGCTACACCTTC. It codes for CASSTSPGQGHYGYTF.

V is TRBV27 and J is TRBJ1-5; TRBD1 matches 8 bases. Germline trimming cut 3 bases from V and 2 bases from J; bases unmatched to any gene: 15. CDR1 is MNHEY and CDR2 is SMNVEV in the germline V gene (reference sequence). CDR3 length equals 19 residues. In DNA, the CDR3 is TGTGCCAGCAGTTTGGGGGGGCAGGGGGCGAGGTATGGCAATCAGCCCCAGCATTTT. Its translation is CASSLGGQGARYGNQPQHF.

V and J are TRBV19 and TRBJ1-6; the D gene is possibly TRBD1 (6 bases). The CDR3 totals 14 residues. Trimming shortened V by 9 bases and J by 4 bases, and 13 bases separated the two germline ends. CDR1 and CDR2 from the germline V gene are LNHDA and SQIVND (reference sequence). The CDR3 sequence is CASQTGQYNSPLHF. CDR3 in DNA: TGTGCCAGCCAGACAGGCCAATATAATTCACCCCTCCACTTT.

This clone was seen a few times. This rearrangement joins TRBV19 to TRBJ1-5, with D perhaps TRBD1 (5 bases). Deletions cut 2 bases from V and 6 bases from J, with 14 bases between. The CDR3 loop spans 15 amino acids. Per germline, CDR1 LNHDA and CDR2 SQIVND (reference sequence). CDR3 nucleotides: TGTGCCAGTAGTATATTTTACCAGCAGGGTCAGCCCCAGCATTTT. Amino acids: CASSIFYQQGQPQHF.

The chain is built from TRBV18 and TRBJ2-5; D is unclear. The CDR3 runs 15 residues. Trimming took 3 bases from V and 0 from J, leaving 11 bases between them. Germline V gene sequence: CDR1 KGHSH, CDR2 LQKENI. CDR3 residues: CASSPPAQNQETQYF. In DNA, the CDR3 is TGTGCCAGCTCACCTCCCGCACAGAACCAAGAGACCCAGTACTTC.

The V and J genes are TRBV7-3 and TRBJ2-6; D unresolved. The CDR3 runs 16 residues. From germline, CDR1 is SGHTA and CDR2 FQGTGA. The V end lost 6 bases, the J end lost 4 bases, and 16 bases lay between the germline ends. CDR3 sequence reads: CASSPLSGSGANVLTF. The CDR3 nucleotides read TGTGCCAGCAGTCCTTTGTCAGGTTCCGGGGCCAACGTCCTGACTTTC.

Only one count was recorded for this clone. The CDR3 DNA sequence: TGTGCCAGCAGCTTAGAAAGTAGGGGTGGCTACACCTTC. Amino acids: CASSLESRGGYTF. The chain joins TRBV7-9 to TRBJ1-2; possible D gene TRBD1, 5 bases. CDR1 and CDR2 from the germline V gene are SEHNR and FQNEAQ (reference sequence). The CDR3 sequence is 13 residues long. Deletions cut 1 base from V and 7 bases from J, with 10 bases between.

The chain employs TRBV9 and TRBJ1-4; D is possibly TRBD1 (6 bases). CDR3 size: 16 residues. CDR1 and CDR2 from the germline V gene are SGDLS and YYNGEE. V gave up 2 bases and J gave up 5 bases, with 16 bases separating them. CDR3 amino acids: CASSVRDTHPNEKLFF. The CDR3 DNA follows: TGTGCCAGCAGCGTCCGGGACACCCACCCGAATGAAAAACTGTTTTTT.

The chain has TRBV19 and TRBJ2-7; D is possibly TRBD2 (6 bases). This CDR3 is built from 12 residues. V was shortened by 6 bases and J by 6 bases, with 12 bases between the two germline ends. The germline V gene has CDR1 LNHDA and CDR2 SQIVND (reference sequence). The CDR3 DNA reads as TGTGCCAGTAGACAAGGGCGGGGCGAGCAGTACTTC. Its translation: CASRQGRGEQYF.

The V and J genes are TRBV3-1 (or the pseudogene TRBV3-2) and TRBJ1-5; perhaps TRBD1 as D (6 bases). This CDR3 has 14 amino acids. Trimming took 3 bases from V and 6 from J, leaving 12 bases between them. Germline V gene data show CDR1 as LGHDT and CDR2 as YNNKEL (reference sequence). CDR3 sequence (DNA): TGTGCCAGCAGCCAGCAGACAGGCGCTCAGCCCCAGCATTTT. It encodes CASSQQTGAQPQHF.

The rearrangement uses TRBV19 and TRBJ2-2; D remains unclear. The CDR3 is made up of 13 amino acids. Trimming shortened V by 9 bases and J by 6 bases, and 14 bases separated the two germline ends. Germline CDR1 reads LNHDA; CDR2 reads SQIVND (reference sequence). The CDR3 DNA sequence: TGTGCCAGCAGGAACTCCGCCGCCGGGGAGCTGTTTTTT. As protein: CASRNSAAGELFF.

This clone has only a few counts. The chain combines TRBV7-6 with TRBJ1-4, with D perhaps TRBD1 (5 bases). V gave up 0 bases and J gave up 6 bases, with 17 bases separating them. This CDR3 is built from 17 residues. Germline V CDR1 and CDR2: SGHVS, FNYEAQ. CDR3 sequence reads: CASSLAPGTGGDEKLFF. CDR3 nucleotides: TGTGCCAGCAGCTTAGCACCGGGGACGGGGGGGGATGAAAAACTGTTTTTT.

This clone was seen more than once but under ten times. The chain carries TRBV2 and TRBJ2-7; 9 bases map to TRBD1. CDR3 size: 14 residues. The J segment lost 6 bases and the V segment lost 7 bases, leaving 10 bases of the junction unmatched. Germline CDR1 is SNHLY and CDR2 is FYNNEI. Written as DNA, the CDR3 is TGTGCCAGCAATTCCCGGACAGGGGACATCGAGCAGTACTTC. Its protein product is CASNSRTGDIEQYF.

The chain recombines TRBV7-9 with TRBJ2-7; 9 bases align to TRBD1. The germline gives CDR1 SEHNR, CDR2 FQNEAQ (reference sequence). V lost 5 bases and J lost 5; bases outside the gene matches: 7. The CDR3 is made up of 14 amino acids. This chain's CDR3 is CASSVRDRDHEQYF. CDR3 coding DNA: TGTGCCAGCAGCGTCCGGGACAGGGACCACGAGCAGTACTTC.

This chain links TRBV28 with TRBJ2-7; TRBD1 aligns across 9 bases. V lost 7 bases, J lost 6 bases, and 13 bases stayed unmatched. Germline V gene lookup returns CDR1 MDHEN and CDR2 SYDVKM. This CDR3 contains 15 residues. CDR3 residues: CASKKTGGGHSEQYF. The CDR3 nucleotides read TGTGCCAGCAAAAAAACAGGGGGCGGACATAGCGAGCAGTACTTC.

This clone was counted between two and nine times. J is TRBJ1-6 and V is TRBV3-1 (or the pseudogene TRBV3-2); D not resolved. V was cut by 9 bases and J by 5 bases, with 14 bases left in between. The CDR3 runs 14 residues. Germline V gene sequence: CDR1 LGHDT, CDR2 YNNKEL (reference sequence). CDR3 nucleotide sequence: TGTGCCAGTACGACTGGAGTCGATAATTCACCCCTCCACTTT. Amino acid sequence: CASTTGVDNSPLHF.

The rearrangement uses TRBV18 and TRBJ2-4, with TRBD1 matching 7 bases. V trimming: 1 base; J trimming: 2 bases; junction bases outside the gene matches: 2. Germline V gives CDR1 KGHSH, CDR2 LQKENI. This CDR3 contains 15 residues. CDR3: CASSPLGQPKNIQYF. The CDR3, as DNA: TGTGCCAGCTCACCACTGGGACAGCCCAAAAACATTCAGTACTTC.

The CDR3 sequence is CASSSQPYRGTQYF. CDR3 coding DNA: TGTGCCAGCAGCTCACAGCCATACAGGGGTACCCAGTACTTC. The rearrangement links TRBV7-8 to TRBJ2-5; TRBD1 aligns across 7 bases. The J segment lost 8 bases and the V segment lost 4 bases, leaving 10 bases of the junction unmatched. The CDR3 spans 14 residues. CDR1 and CDR2 from the germline V gene are SGHVS and FQNEAQ.

This rearrangement joins TRBV18 to TRBJ2-7; 10 bases agree with TRBD1. V shed 2 bases, J shed 7 bases, and the junction held 11 bases outside the gene matches. Per germline, CDR1 KGHSH and CDR2 LQKENI. CDR3 length: 16 residues. CDR3 sequence reads: CASSPMSRGQGIEQYF. The CDR3, as DNA: TGTGCCAGCTCACCAATGAGTCGGGGACAGGGGATTGAGCAGTACTTC.

The J gene is TRBJ1-6, the V gene TRBV6-1; the match to TRBD1 covers 7 bases. This CDR3 contains 16 residues. V was pared by 0 bases and J by 7 bases, with 6 bases of the junction left unmatched. CDR1 is MNHNS, CDR2 SASEGT, per germline. DNA of the CDR3: TGTGCCAGCAGTGAAGCTGGGGCAGGGGGGAATTCACCCCTCCACTTT. Amino acid sequence: CASSEAGAGGNSPLHF.

This rearrangement joins TRBV5-1 to TRBJ1-6; D is possibly TRBD1 (5 bases). The CDR3 length is 17 residues. Germline V gene sequence: CDR1 SGHRS, CDR2 YFSETQ. Trimming shortened V by 2 bases and J by 0 bases, and 12 bases separated the two germline ends. The chain's CDR3 is CASSLGGGDSYNSPLHF. CDR3 nucleotide sequence: TGCGCCAGCAGCTTAGGTGGAGGGGACTCCTATAATTCACCCCTCCACTTT.

This chain joins TRBV6-2 or TRBV6-3 and TRBJ2-2, with 9 bases aligning to TRBD2. This CDR3 comprises 17 residues. In germline, CDR1 is MNHEY, CDR2 SVGEGT. J lost 2 bases, V lost 5 bases, and 9 bases had no gene match. CDR3 region: CASSLLGAGGNTGELFF. CDR3 coding DNA: TGTGCCAGCAGTCTCCTCGGAGCGGGGGGAAACACCGGGGAGCTGTTTTTT.

The chain links TRBV19 to TRBJ2-3; 7 positions match TRBD2. This CDR3 contains 18 residues. V was pared by 4 bases and J by 0 bases, with 13 bases of the junction left unmatched. The germline V gene has CDR1 LNHDA and CDR2 SQIVND (reference sequence). The CDR3 loop reads CASSTYLLAEASTDTQYF. The CDR3 DNA is TGTGCCAGTAGTACCTACCTCCTAGCGGAGGCTAGCACAGATACGCAGTATTTT.

The rearrangement joins TRBV6-1 to TRBJ2-2, with 13 bases lining up with TRBD2. CDR3 length: 16 residues. Trimming cost V 4 bases and J 6 bases; bases outside gene matches: 5. CDR1 is MNHNS, CDR2 SASEGT, per germline. CDR3 protein: CASSARTSGSAGELFF. The CDR3, as DNA: TGTGCCAGCAGTGCTCGGACTAGCGGGAGTGCCGGGGAGCTGTTTTTT.

The gene calls are TRBV5-1 and TRBJ1-2; D is possibly TRBD1 (6 bases). Trimming cost V 4 bases and J 4 bases, with 11 bases left between them. The V gene's germline CDR1 is SGHRS and CDR2 YFSETQ. The CDR3 extends over 13 amino acids. CDR3 nucleotide sequence: TGCGCCAGCAGCCCGGACAGTTCCTATGGCTACACCTTC. This sequence encodes CASSPDSSYGYTF.

V is TRBV11-3 and J is TRBJ1-2; 7 bases align to TRBD1. Looked up from germline, CDR1 is SGHNT and CDR2 is YENEEA. The CDR3 is 13 amino acids. J gave up 7 bases and V 1 base, and 3 bases lay outside the gene matches. DNA for the CDR3: TGTGCCAGCAGCTTAGTCACAGGGGCTGGCTACACCTTC. It specifies CASSLVTGAGYTF.

The CDR3 coding sequence is TGTGCCAGCAGAACAAACTCCTACGAGCAGTACTTC. Its translation: CASRTNSYEQYF. This chain links TRBV27 with TRBJ2-7; D ambiguous. V was shortened by 6 bases and J by 0 bases, with 6 bases between the two germline ends. CDR3 length equals 12 residues. Germline lookup yields CDR1 MNHEY and CDR2 SMNVEV (reference sequence).